This note documents a single TCR beta chain sequence. The data were taken from a study of T cells and copy number aberrations in small-cell lung cancer. Limited-stage small-cell lung cancer patients underwent surgery between about 2007 and 2021. The CDR3 spans 15 residues. From germline, CDR1 is LNHDA and CDR2 SQIVND (reference sequence). The V segment lost 5 bases and the J segment 8 bases; nucleotides outside the gene matches: 3. The protocol was immunoSEQ multiplex PCR, while the TCRdb copy is restricted to in-frame clones and leaves out a portion. In the table there are fewer than 10,000 clones, roughly 85% of which are singletons.

This sequence originates from a man in his 60s with small cell lung cancer. The material sequenced was normal tissue next to the tumor. The V gene is TRBV19, the J gene TRBJ2-1; 16 nucleotides match TRBD2. This CDR3 is CASSVGTSGRDEQFF. The CDR3 bases are TGTGCCAGTAGTGTAGGGACTAGCGGGAGGGATGAGCAGTTCTTC. Full variable domain (missing parts from reference TRBV19 and TRBJ2-1): DGGITQSPKYLFRKEGQNVTLSCEQNLNHDAMYWYRQDPGQGLRLIYYSQIVNDFQKGDIAEGYSVSREKKESFPLTVTSAQKNPTAFYLCASSVGTSGRDEQFFGPGTRLTVL.